This TCR beta chain originates from a study of T cell responses to AZD1222 COVID-19 vaccine. Study results and caveats: White British ancestry dominated among donors, who included more females, and clonal diversity was possibly underestimated. Across the whole spike, CD4 TCRs peaked at regions 160-218 and 743-854. Seropositive AZD1222 recipients at baseline numbered only 6 or 7.

The table came from immunoSEQ multiplex PCR; TCRdb's copy has only in-frame clones and leaves some out. The table shows more than 150,000 clones, with over 80% occurring only once. Trimming stripped 5 bases from V and 2 bases from J, with 9 bases between. This CDR3 contains 13 residues. Germline loops: CDR1 MDHEN, CDR2 SYDVKM. About this clone: Its antigen is not identified.

The gene calls are TRBV28 and TRBJ1-2, with TRBD1 as a possible D gene (5 bases). Sequencing was performed on peripheral blood, taken on day 0 of AZD1222 vaccination. The source is an adult in good health. The CDR3 spells CASSERGNYGYTF. The CDR3 DNA is TGTGCCAGCAGTGAAAGGGGCAACTATGGCTACACCTTC.